These 6 T cell receptor beta chains were all obtained from the same sample, sequenced in a study of blood T cell repertoires in COVID-19 (dated by TCRdb to 2018 to 2020). The method behind the library was the immunoSEQ multiplex PCR assay. TCRdb provides this immuneACCESS table in a form limited to in-frame rearrangements. Some clones are lacking; in checked studies, under half of them reflect an unresolved V gene, and why the rest are absent is not known. Present in this sample are 150,000 to 200,000 clones, about 89% of which were seen just once. The top ten clones comprise under 3.5% of the sample. The sample was peripheral blood. The receptors were gathered from a man between 65 and 85 years old with acute or convalescent COVID-19.

The chain has TRBV18 and TRBJ1-1; no definite D call. Germline values: CDR1 KGHSH, CDR2 LQKENI. This CDR3 spans 14 amino acids. V shed 3 bases and J shed 4 bases, with 12 bases lying between them. DNA of the CDR3: TGTGCCAGCTCACCCGATCCCTGGAGCACTGAAGCTTTCTTT. Its protein product is CASSPDPWSTEAFF.

The chain employs TRBV4-2 and TRBJ1-2; D call uncertain. CDR3 length: 12 residues. Trimming removed 0 bases at V and 8 bases at J, with 7 bases between. Germline CDR1 and CDR2: LGHNA and YNFKEQ. CDR3 DNA sequence: TGTGCCAGCAGCCAAGATTTGAGGGGCTACACCTTC. It translates to CASSQDLRGYTF.

This chain links TRBV7-3 with TRBJ1-2, with TRBD1 as a possible D gene (6 bases). The ends were cut back, 7 bases at V and 3 bases at J, with 18 bases in the middle. CDR1 is SGHTA and CDR2 is FQGTGA in the germline V gene. The CDR3 is 15 residues long. Written as DNA, the CDR3 is TGTGCCAGCACACTAAGGGGGGGCGCGGACTATGGCTACACCTTC. This codes for CASTLRGGADYGYTF.

The V and J genes are TRBV18 and TRBJ2-6, with 7 bases that match TRBD1. Germline V gene sequence: CDR1 KGHSH, CDR2 LQKENI. V dropped 4 bases and J dropped 0; count of bases not matched to a gene: 6. The CDR3 is 17 residues long. DNA for the CDR3: TGTGCCAGCTCACAACAGGGGATCGTCTCTGGGGCCAACGTCCTGACTTTC. It is translated as CASSQQGIVSGANVLTF.

The rearrangement uses TRBV2 and TRBJ1-2; D gene ambiguous. Trimming shortened V by 8 bases and J by 1 base, and 8 bases separated the two germline ends. Germline V CDR1 and CDR2: SNHLY, FYNNEI. CDR3 length equals 12 residues. In DNA, the CDR3 is TGTGCCAGCGGAGGGAGTAACTATGGCTACACCTTC. It yields the protein CASGGSNYGYTF.

This clone was counted a few times. The chain links TRBV9 to TRBJ2-7, with a weak D call TRBD1 (5 bases). This CDR3 contains 15 residues. Trimming cost V 0 bases and J 0 bases, with 10 bases left between them. Germline V lookup: CDR1 SGDLS, CDR2 YYNGEE. CDR3 amino acids: CASSVGTTSSYEQYF. The CDR3 DNA reads TGTGCCAGCAGCGTAGGGACAACGAGCTCCTACGAGCAGTACTTC.